This TCR beta chain was captured in a study of blood T cell repertoires in COVID-19. TCRdb's copy holds only in-frame clones and misses some; the assay was immunoSEQ multiplex PCR. The data contain around 100,000 clones, about 85% of them singletons. The germline gives CDR1 MNHEY, CDR2 SMNVEV (reference sequence). With 5 bases clipped from V and 5 bases from J, the junction kept 4 bases outside the gene matches. This CDR3 has 14 residues. This sequence was found in a middle-aged man with acute or convalescent COVID-19. Sequencing was carried out using peripheral blood. The chain employs TRBV27 and TRBJ2-5; 11 nucleotides match TRBD2. CDR3 residues: CASSPSGRWETQYF. The CDR3, as DNA: TGTGCCAGCAGTCCTAGCGGGAGGTGGGAGACCCAGTACTTC.